This T cell receptor beta chain was identified during a study of blood T cell repertoires in COVID-19. Whole-study context: Acute and convalescent COVID-19 specimens originated in the United States, Italy and Spain.

TCRdb's copy holds only in-frame clones and misses some; the assay was immunoSEQ multiplex PCR. The sample shows 150,000 to 200,000 clones, approximately 85% of them seen only once. CDR3 length: 16 residues. CDR1 and CDR2 (germline): LGHDT, YNNKEL (reference sequence). J lost 5 bases, V lost 2 bases, and 7 bases had no gene match. Enrollment of patients from Seattle took place during active infection, with longitudinal follow-up. The TCR was taken from a man older than 75 with COVID-19, enrolled during active disease. Sequenced input: peripheral blood. This rearrangement joins TRBV3-1 (or the pseudogene TRBV3-2) to TRBJ2-5; 11 bases match TRBD2. This chain's CDR3 is CASSQLLAGGGETQYF. CDR3 bases: TGTGCCAGCAGCCAACTCCTAGCGGGGGGAGGTGAGACCCAGTACTTC.